Listed below are T cell receptor beta chains from one sample, sequenced in a study of identical twins. TCRdb redid the calling of the 5' RACE reads with MiXCR, one entry per CDR3 protein. The sample carries about 100,000 distinct CDR3 sequences, about 6% recorded once. The sequencing input was memory T cells sorted from blood. The receptors derive from a woman aged 50 to 60 in good health. The CDR3 runs from the conserved cysteine through the conserved F or W. A D gene is named only where the DNA matches it firmly. Clone size, where shown, is once, few, many, or a class for clones that have expanded.

d_call j_call v_call clone_size cdr3_nt cdr3_aa
TRBD1 TRBJ2-3 TRBV5-1 many TGCGCCAGCAGCGGGGCGACAGGGGCAGATACGCAGTATTTT CASSGATGADTQYF
NA TRBJ2-7 TRBV12-3/TRBV12-4 many TGTGCCAGCAGCCCCGGACGGAAGACGCGCGAGCAGTACTTC CASSPGRKTREQYF
TRBD2 TRBJ2-3 TRBV27 many TGTGCCAGCAGTTCCCTGACTAGCGGATACACAGATACGCAGTATTTT CASSSLTSGYTDTQYF
NA TRBJ1-1 TRBV7-2 many TGTGCCAGCAGCTCTAGCCCGGGATCCGCTGCTTTCTTT CASSSSPGSAAFF
TRBD1 TRBJ1-4 TRBV7-8 many TGTGCCAGCAGCTCTAGGACAGGACGGGGTGAAAAACTGTTTTTT CASSSRTGRGEKLFF
TRBD1 TRBJ2-7 TRBV5-1 many TGCGCCAGCGGGGACAGAGGGACCTACGAGCAGTACTTC CASGDRGTYEQYF
NA TRBJ2-2 TRBV2 many TGTGCCAGCAGCGACGGACAGAGAAACACCGGGGAGCTGTTTTTT CASSDGQRNTGELFF
NA TRBJ1-3 TRBV3-1 many TGTGCCAGCAGCCAATCTAACAGTTACTCTGGAAACACCATATATTTT CASSQSNSYSGNTIYF
NA TRBJ1-2 TRBV19 many TGTGCCAGTAGTATGAAAGGTCTGGCAGAGGGTGGCTACACCTTC CASSMKGLAEGGYTF
TRBD1 TRBJ2-2 TRBV24-1 many TGTGCCACCAGGACAGGGGCGAACGGGGAGCTGTTTTTT CATRTGANGELFF
NA TRBJ2-7 TRBV5-1 few TGCGCCAGCAGCAACGGGTGGGAGCAGTACTTC CASSNGWEQYF
NA TRBJ2-3 TRBV5-1 few TGCGCCAGCAGCCGCGAGCGCCCCCCAGATACGCAGTATTTT CASSRERPPDTQYF
NA TRBJ2-7 TRBV6-2/TRBV6-3 many TGTGCCAGCAAGACAGCGAGCTCCTACGAGCAGTACTTC CASKTASSYEQYF
NA TRBJ1-1 TRBV5-1 many TGCGCCAGCAGTGAGGTGAACACTGAAGCTTTCTTT CASSEVNTEAFF
TRBD2 TRBJ2-1 TRBV11-2 many TGTGCCAGCAGCTTAGCTAGCGGGACTTTCGATGAGCAGTTCTTC CASSLASGTFDEQFF
NA TRBJ2-3 TRBV20-1 NA TGCAGTGCCGACCGACTAGTCGGATCCACAGATACGCAGTATTTT CSADRLVGSTDTQYF
TRBD2 TRBJ2-3 TRBV6-5 few TGTGCCAGCAGTTACTCACCCCTAGCGGGAGATCGAGATGCGCAGTATTTT CASSYSPLAGDRDAQYF
TRBD2 TRBJ2-2 TRBV15 many TGTGCCACCAGCGGGGGACTAGCGGCTACGAACACCGGGGAGCTGTTTTTT CATSGGLAATNTGELFF
NA TRBJ1-4 TRBV7-2 NA TGTGCCAGCAGCGGAGTCCTTGAGCGGAAACTGTTTTTT CASSGVLERKLFF
TRBD1 TRBJ1-4 TRBV7-7 NA TGTGCTAGCAGCGTTCGCCAGGGGGAAGGGGAAAAACTGTTTTTT CASSVRQGEGEKLFF
TRBD2 TRBJ2-3 TRBV29-1 many TGCAGCGTTGTAAGGCTAGCGGGAGTTAATAGCACAGATACGCAGTATTTT CSVVRLAGVNSTDTQYF
NA TRBJ2-1 TRBV5-4 few TGTGCCTCCCAACAGGCACGCTACAATGAGCAGTTCTTC CASQQARYNEQFF
NA TRBJ2-7 TRBV5-1 few TGCGCCAGCAGCTACCTGGGCGGAGTACCCTACGAGCAGTACTTC CASSYLGGVPYEQYF
NA TRBJ2-1 TRBV7-2 NA TGTGCCAGCAGCTACCCCCCGGGATCCCGAGTGGATGAGCAGTTCTTC CASSYPPGSRVDEQFF
NA TRBJ2-3 TRBV6-4 many TGTGCCAGCAGTGACAATGGGGGCACAGATACGCAGTATTTT CASSDNGGTDTQYF
TRBD2 TRBJ2-1 TRBV10-3 NA TGTGCCTCAACCGGGACTAGCGGGGTCAATGAGCAGTTCTTC CASTGTSGVNEQFF
TRBD2 TRBJ2-2 TRBV9 many TGTGCCAGCACAGCGGGGTTACGTACCGGGGAGCTGTTTTTT CASTAGLRTGELFF
TRBD1 TRBJ1-1 TRBV4-1 many TGCGCCAGCAGCCGATGGACAGGAGCGGACACTGAAGCTTTCTTT CASSRWTGADTEAFF
NA TRBJ2-1 TRBV12-3/TRBV12-4 many TGTGCCAGCAGTCGCCCGAGTAGCCCTTCCTACAATGAGCAGTTCTTC CASSRPSSPSYNEQFF